A selection of T cell receptor beta chains follows, all from one sample in a study of vaccination effects on CD4 cells after COVID-19. Profiling relied on immunoSEQ multiplex PCR, and the TCRdb table lists in-frame clones only, not all of them. The data show roughly 32,000 clones, with 72% seen just once and more than 10% held by the top ten. These TCRs are of unknown antigen specificity. Specimen: CD4+ T cells from PBMCs cultured with HCoV-229E spike peptides, collected after COVID-19 vaccination. These receptors were taken from a human donor who received a COVID-19 vaccine. CDR3s include the opening cysteine and the closing phenylalanine or tryptophan.

v_call	j_call	cdr3_aa
TRBV4-1	TRBJ2-3	CASSQGPGGTDTQYF
TRBV6-5	TRBJ2-7	CASSYRDRGYEQYF
TRBV9	TRBJ1-3	CASSSSGQPGNTIYF
TRBV19	TRBJ2-1	CASSTEGGGYLEQFF
TRBV11-2	TRBJ1-1	CASSLTVSKTEAFF
TRBV7-8	TRBJ2-1	CASSLGRHNEQFF
TRBV6-5	TRBJ1-3	CASRISGTSGNTIYF
TRBV5-1	TRBJ1-5	CASSSEGQPNQPQHF
TRBV3-1/TRBV3-2	TRBJ1-3	CASSQSRNTIYF
TRBV27	TRBJ2-6	CASRPGQAAPGANVLTF
TRBV23-1	TRBJ1-6	CARVRDSPLHF
TRBV4-2	TRBJ2-3	CASSHPRGGGGTDTQYF
TRBV6-5	TRBJ1-3	CASSYSQPGNTIYF
TRBV27	TRBJ2-2	CASSRLAGGTGELFF
TRBV5-1	TRBJ2-5	CASSAGTSLGSRETQYF
TRBV5-5	TRBJ1-1	CASSLVQGEKAFF
TRBV6-5	TRBJ2-5	CASSPGSRETQYF
TRBV16	TRBJ1-1	CASSQLGQGRVNTEAFF
TRBV10-2	TRBJ2-5	CASSESGTGGETQYF
TRBV7-8	TRBJ2-7	CASSLVTGDYEQYF
TRBV19	TRBJ2-5	CASNGESGTQYF
TRBV19	TRBJ2-7	CASSRTGGAEQYF
TRBV11-2	TRBJ1-1	CASSLYLGTLAFF
TRBV7-7	TRBJ2-7	CASSPGDVYEQYF
TRBV7-2	TRBJ1-2	CASSLVVGTTEGYTF
TRBV18	TRBJ2-1	CASSPRPYNEQFF
TRBV4-1	TRBJ2-1	CASSQMARTDNEQFF
TRBV19	TRBJ2-1	CASSLGSGVSYNEQFF